Many counts were recorded for the clone carrying this TCR beta chain. This entry belongs to a study of identical twins. There are 15 residues in the CDR3. The germline V gene encodes CDR1 ENHRY and CDR2 SYGVKD. The ends were cut back, 6 bases at V and 1 base at J, with 15 bases in the middle. TCRdb independently ran MiXCR on the 5' RACE reads; one entry per CDR3 protein. The sample contains 410,000 or so distinct CDR3 sequences, about 18% of which appear only once. The chain couples TRBV10-3 to TRBJ2-5; D gene unclear. Sequenced sample: naive T cells sorted from blood. The clonotype comes from a man in his fifties in good health. The CDR3 coding sequence is TGTGCCATCAGCGACCCCGGCGTTGCCCAAGAGACCCAGTACTTC. Amino acid sequence: CAISDPGVAQETQYF.